This TCR beta chain was sequenced for a study of identical twins. Template switching introduced a universal primer site, and the cDNA bore unique molecular identifiers. TCRdb fed the 5' RACE reads into MiXCR, producing one record per CDR3 protein. The table lists around 370,000 distinct CDR3 sequences, approximately 10% of them singletons. General study results and limits: Out-of-frame alpha sequences common to twins exhibited an excess of low generation probability. Invariant MAIT and iNKT cells are populations that could partly confound zero-insertion analyses.

This clonotype has only a few counts. The antigen remains undetermined. Germline lookup yields CDR1 MGHDK and CDR2 SYGVNS. V lost 6 bases, J lost 7 bases, and 18 bases lay in between. The CDR3 contains 14 residues. Sequences were obtained from naive T cells sorted from blood. The source of this sequence is a woman aged 45 to 65 in good health. This chain connects TRBV25-1 to TRBJ1-2; TRBD1 might be the D (6 bases). The CDR3 loop reads CASSADLQGRGYTF. Here the CDR3 DNA reads TGTGCCAGCAGCGCTGACTTACAGGGTCGTGGCTACACCTTC.